This T cell receptor beta chain was found in a study of T cell responses to AZD1222 COVID-19 vaccine. Study-level results: Donors in the cohort were predominantly white British and more often female, and clonal diversity was possibly underestimated. Increases in Spike-specific TCR breadth and depth were seen after two AZD1222 doses. Baseline serostatus was positive in only a handful of AZD1222 recipients. At 160-218 and 743-854, vaccine-associated CD4 TCRs were dominant, and they spanned spike.

Sequencing used immunoSEQ multiplex PCR; TCRdb keeps in-frame clones, though not all of them. The data show some 150,000 clones, approximately 95% seen once. Concerning this clone: Its matching antigen is unknown.

The V gene's germline CDR1 is SGHRS and CDR2 YFSETQ. CDR3 size: 14 residues. Trimming took off 4 bases at V and 4 bases at J, with 11 bases between the two ends. The gene calls are TRBV5-1 and TRBJ2-2; no definite D call. The sequencing here drew on peripheral blood, taken on day 0 of MenACWY control vaccination. The TCR originated in an adult in good health. The CDR3 region is CASSPVGTTGELFF. The DNA for the CDR3 is TGCGCCAGCAGCCCGGTTGGTACCACCGGGGAGCTGTTTTTT.